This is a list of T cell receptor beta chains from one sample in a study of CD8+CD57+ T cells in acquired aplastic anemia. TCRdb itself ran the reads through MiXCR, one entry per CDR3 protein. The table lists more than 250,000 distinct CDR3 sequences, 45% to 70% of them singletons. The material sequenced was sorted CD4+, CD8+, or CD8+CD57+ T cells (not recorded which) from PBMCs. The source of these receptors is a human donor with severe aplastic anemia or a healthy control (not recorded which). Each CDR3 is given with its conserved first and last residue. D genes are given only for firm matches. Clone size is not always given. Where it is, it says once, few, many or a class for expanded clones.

CDR3aa: CASSLSADPGSPLHF; CDR3nt: TGTGCCAGCAGTTTATCTGCAGACCCTGGGTCACCCCTCCACTTT; j_gene: TRBJ1-6; d_gene: .; v_gene: TRBV12-3/TRBV12-4; abundance: many
CDR3aa: CASSGHNEQFF; CDR3nt: TGCGCCAGCAGTGGGCACAATGAGCAGTTCTTC; j_gene: TRBJ2-1; d_gene: .; v_gene: TRBV10-2; abundance: .
CDR3aa: CASSSQDGQTQYF; CDR3nt: TGTGCCAGCAGCTCCCAAGACGGGCAGACCCAGTACTTC; j_gene: TRBJ2-5; d_gene: .; v_gene: TRBV11-3; abundance: .
CDR3aa: CASSVGGGVNTEAFF; CDR3nt: TGTGCCAGCAGCGTGGGCGGGGGAGTGAACACTGAAGCTTTCTTT; j_gene: TRBJ1-1; d_gene: .; v_gene: TRBV9; abundance: .
CDR3aa: CSARDGGQETQYF; CDR3nt: TGCAGTGCTAGAGATGGGGGGCAAGAGACCCAGTACTTC; j_gene: TRBJ2-5; d_gene: .; v_gene: TRBV20-1; abundance: .
CDR3aa: CRVEGSSQETQYF; CDR3nt: TGCCGCGTCGAAGGGTCTAGCCAAGAGACCCAGTACTTC; j_gene: TRBJ2-5; d_gene: .; v_gene: TRBV29-1; abundance: .
CDR3aa: CASSVGGQPNSPLHF; CDR3nt: TGTGCCAGCAGCGTAGGGGGCCAGCCTAATTCACCCCTCCACTTT; j_gene: TRBJ1-6; d_gene: .; v_gene: TRBV9; abundance: .
CDR3aa: CASSIGPNHEAFF; CDR3nt: TGTGCCAGCAGCATTGGGCCAAACCATGAAGCTTTCTTT; j_gene: TRBJ1-1; d_gene: .; v_gene: TRBV9; abundance: many
CDR3aa: CASSPGEDEQYF; CDR3nt: TGTGCCAGTAGTCCAGGGGAGGATGAGCAGTATTTT; j_gene: TRBJ2-3; d_gene: .; v_gene: TRBV19; abundance: .
CDR3aa: CSARDGLALNSPLHF; CDR3nt: TGCAGTGCTAGAGATGGTCTTGCCCTCAATTCACCCCTCCACTTT; j_gene: TRBJ1-6; d_gene: .; v_gene: TRBV20-1; abundance: few
CDR3aa: CASSYYSGGVGEQFF; CDR3nt: TGTGCCAGCAGTTACTATTCGGGAGGGGTCGGGGAGCAGTTCTTC; j_gene: TRBJ2-1; d_gene: TRBD2; v_gene: TRBV6-5; abundance: .
CDR3aa: CASSRWSNQPQHF; CDR3nt: TGTGCCAGTAGTCGTTGGAGCAATCAGCCCCAGCATTTT; j_gene: TRBJ1-5; d_gene: .; v_gene: TRBV19; abundance: few
CDR3aa: CASSQGGTGEQPQHF; CDR3nt: TGCGCCAGCAGCCAAGGGGGGACCGGGGAACAGCCCCAGCATTTT; j_gene: TRBJ1-5; d_gene: .; v_gene: TRBV4-1; abundance: .
CDR3aa: CASSEARSSYEQYF; CDR3nt: TGTGCCAGCAGTGAGGCCAGGAGCTCCTACGAGCAGTACTTC; j_gene: TRBJ2-7; d_gene: .; v_gene: TRBV2; abundance: many
CDR3aa: CASTPRGGRETQYF; CDR3nt: TGTGCCAGCACCCCACGTGGGGGCCGGGAGACCCAGTACTTC; j_gene: TRBJ2-5; d_gene: .; v_gene: TRBV7-2; abundance: .
CDR3aa: CASSRKTGSYGYTF; CDR3nt: TGTGCCAGCAGCCGCAAGACAGGGAGTTATGGCTACACCTTC; j_gene: TRBJ1-2; d_gene: TRBD1; v_gene: TRBV16; abundance: many
CDR3aa: CSARSRTSSQETQYF; CDR3nt: TGCAGTGCTAGATCCCGGACTAGCTCCCAAGAGACCCAGTACTTC; j_gene: TRBJ2-5; d_gene: TRBD2; v_gene: TRBV20-1; abundance: .
CDR3aa: CASSPYRGGNTEAFF; CDR3nt: TGTGCCAGCAGTCCGTATCGGGGAGGGAACACTGAAGCTTTCTTT; j_gene: TRBJ1-1; d_gene: .; v_gene: TRBV2; abundance: many
CDR3aa: CAISEANYNEQFF; CDR3nt: TGTGCCATCAGTGAGGCTAACTACAATGAGCAGTTCTTC; j_gene: TRBJ2-1; d_gene: .; v_gene: TRBV10-3; abundance: .
CDR3aa: CASSIAGGCYEQYF; CDR3nt: TGTGCCAGTTCCATAGCGGGGGGTTGCTACGAGCAGTACTTC; j_gene: TRBJ2-7; d_gene: TRBD2; v_gene: TRBV19; abundance: once
CDR3aa: CASSLGGLGDNEQFF; CDR3nt: TGTGCCAGCAGCTTGGGGGGTTTAGGGGACAATGAGCAGTTCTTC; j_gene: TRBJ2-1; d_gene: .; v_gene: TRBV5-8; abundance: .
CDR3aa: CASSLGLNNYEQYF; CDR3nt: TGTGCCAGCAGCTTAGGGTTAAACAACTACGAGCAGTACTTC; j_gene: TRBJ2-7; d_gene: .; v_gene: TRBV7-2; abundance: once
CDR3aa: CASSLDRPTDTQYF; CDR3nt: TGTGCCAGCAGTTTAGACAGGCCCACAGATACGCAGTATTTT; j_gene: TRBJ2-3; d_gene: .; v_gene: TRBV27; abundance: many
CDR3aa: CACSFVQAQETQYF; CDR3nt: TGTGCCTGCAGCTTTGTACAGGCCCAAGAGACCCAGTACTTC; j_gene: TRBJ2-5; d_gene: .; v_gene: TRBV7-9; abundance: .
CDR3aa: CASSLDPRGGQPQHF; CDR3nt: TGTGCCAGCAGCTTAGATCCCAGGGGCGGTCAGCCCCAGCATTTT; j_gene: TRBJ1-5; d_gene: .; v_gene: TRBV11-2; abundance: many
CDR3aa: CSARGTGWSGNTIYF; CDR3nt: TGCAGTGCTAGAGGGACAGGGTGGTCGGGAAACACCATATATTTT; j_gene: TRBJ1-3; d_gene: TRBD1; v_gene: TRBV20-1; abundance: once
CDR3aa: CASSLDGQGAPYEQYF; CDR3nt: TGCGCCAGCAGCTTGGACGGACAGGGGGCACCCTACGAGCAGTACTTC; j_gene: TRBJ2-7; d_gene: TRBD1; v_gene: TRBV5-1; abundance: many
CDR3aa: CASGIQGALDNEQFF; CDR3nt: TGTGCCAGCGGGATACAGGGGGCCCTCGACAATGAGCAGTTCTTC; j_gene: TRBJ2-1; d_gene: TRBD1; v_gene: TRBV5-5; abundance: many
CDR3aa: CASSLYRETEAFF; CDR3nt: TGTGCCAGCAGCCTATACCGCGAGACTGAAGCTTTCTTT; j_gene: TRBJ1-1; d_gene: .; v_gene: TRBV6-5; abundance: .
CDR3aa: CASSPRRYGYTF; CDR3nt: TGTGCCAGTAGCCCCAGACGGTATGGCTACACCTTC; j_gene: TRBJ1-2; d_gene: .; v_gene: TRBV19; abundance: .
CDR3aa: CASSLSRGSGTDTQYF; CDR3nt: TGTGCCAGCAGTTTATCACGGGGGTCGGGGACAGATACGCAGTATTTT; j_gene: TRBJ2-3; d_gene: .; v_gene: TRBV2; abundance: .
CDR3aa: CASSIYGLAGDFYNEQFF; CDR3nt: TGTGCCAGTAGTATATACGGGTTAGCGGGAGATTTCTACAATGAGCAGTTCTTC; j_gene: TRBJ2-1; d_gene: TRBD2; v_gene: TRBV19; abundance: once
CDR3aa: CSTRDPTENQETQYF; CDR3nt: TGTTCCACCCGTGACCCGACAGAAAATCAAGAGACCCAGTACTTC; j_gene: TRBJ2-5; d_gene: .; v_gene: TRBV24-1; abundance: .
CDR3aa: CAISEVRTGYTF; CDR3nt: TGTGCCATCAGTGAGGTGAGAACCGGCTACACCTTC; j_gene: TRBJ1-2; d_gene: .; v_gene: TRBV10-3; abundance: once
CDR3aa: CSGRQGLGYEQYF; CDR3nt: TGCAGCGGAAGACAGGGATTGGGCTACGAGCAGTACTTC; j_gene: TRBJ2-7; d_gene: TRBD1; v_gene: TRBV29-1; abundance: .
CDR3aa: CASRTTGGGEKLFF; CDR3nt: TGCGCCAGCCGTACGACAGGGGGCGGTGAAAAACTGTTTTTT; j_gene: TRBJ1-4; d_gene: TRBD1; v_gene: TRBV5-1; abundance: few
CDR3aa: CASSPIGELFF; CDR3nt: TGTGCCAGCAGCCCAATCGGGGAGCTGTTTTTT; j_gene: TRBJ2-2; d_gene: .; v_gene: TRBV7-9; abundance: many
CDR3aa: CASSPRGDQPRHF; CDR3nt: TGTGCCAGCAGCCCACGGGGGGATCAGCCCCGGCATTTT; j_gene: TRBJ1-5; d_gene: .; v_gene: TRBV7-9; abundance: .
CDR3aa: CASSPGGWGILYTF; CDR3nt: TGTGCCAGCAGCCCCGGGGGGTGGGGCATCCTCTACACCTTC; j_gene: TRBJ1-2; d_gene: .; v_gene: TRBV14; abundance: once
CDR3aa: CASSSSTRGAETQYF; CDR3nt: TGTGCCAGCAGCTCGAGCACCAGGGGGGCAGAGACCCAGTACTTC; j_gene: TRBJ2-5; d_gene: .; v_gene: TRBV11-2; abundance: .
CDR3aa: CASSLGTGMFDSPLHF; CDR3nt: TGCGCCAGCAGCTTGGGGACAGGGATGTTTGATTCACCCCTCCACTTT; j_gene: TRBJ1-6; d_gene: TRBD1; v_gene: TRBV5-1; abundance: .
CDR3aa: CATSGTPNDNEQFF; CDR3nt: TGTGCCACCAGTGGGACTCCTAATGACAATGAGCAGTTCTTC; j_gene: TRBJ2-1; d_gene: .; v_gene: TRBV24-1; abundance: many
CDR3aa: CASSLDGGRAGELFF; CDR3nt: TGCGCCAGCAGCTTGGATGGCGGGAGGGCCGGGGAGCTGTTTTTT; j_gene: TRBJ2-2; d_gene: TRBD2; v_gene: TRBV5-1; abundance: .
CDR3aa: CSARALTALQETQYF; CDR3nt: TGCAGTGCTAGAGCGTTGACAGCACTCCAAGAGACCCAGTACTTC; j_gene: TRBJ2-5; d_gene: .; v_gene: TRBV20-1; abundance: many
CDR3aa: CSASSLQGSYEQYF; CDR3nt: TGCAGTGCCAGCAGCTTGCAGGGCTCCTACGAGCAGTACTTC; j_gene: TRBJ2-7; d_gene: .; v_gene: TRBV20-1; abundance: .
CDR3aa: CASSDEVTGTDSNQPQHF; CDR3nt: TGTGCCAGCAGTGATGAAGTTACAGGGACCGACAGCAATCAGCCCCAGCATTTT; j_gene: TRBJ1-5; d_gene: .; v_gene: TRBV2; abundance: .
CDR3aa: CASSLVAYEQGGSGYTF; CDR3nt: TGTGCCAGCAGTTTGGTAGCCTACGAGCAGGGGGGGAGTGGCTACACCTTC; j_gene: TRBJ1-2; d_gene: TRBD1; v_gene: TRBV12-3/TRBV12-4; abundance: .
CDR3aa: CSAKVRDSHYNEQFF; CDR3nt: TGCAGTGCTAAGGTCCGGGACAGCCACTACAATGAGCAGTTCTTC; j_gene: TRBJ2-1; d_gene: TRBD1; v_gene: TRBV20-1; abundance: many
CDR3aa: CASSHEGGAYEQYF; CDR3nt: TGTGCCAGCAGCCACGAAGGAGGGGCCTACGAGCAGTACTTC; j_gene: TRBJ2-7; d_gene: .; v_gene: TRBV3-1; abundance: .
CDR3aa: CASSPLGKEQYF; CDR3nt: TGTGCCAGCAGCCCCCTGGGGAAGGAGCAGTACTTC; j_gene: TRBJ2-7; d_gene: .; v_gene: TRBV7-8; abundance: .
CDR3aa: CASSHINEQFF; CDR3nt: TGTGCCAGCAGCCATATCAATGAGCAGTTCTTC; j_gene: TRBJ2-1; d_gene: .; v_gene: TRBV4-1; abundance: few
CDR3aa: CASTVGSGNTIYF; CDR3nt: TGTGCCAGCACCGTGGGATCTGGAAACACCATATATTTT; j_gene: TRBJ1-3; d_gene: .; v_gene: TRBV6-6; abundance: many
CDR3aa: CASSSPDSEDRSGNTIYF; CDR3nt: TGTGCCAGCAGCTCACCTGACAGCGAAGATAGATCTGGAAACACCATATATTTT; j_gene: TRBJ1-3; d_gene: .; v_gene: TRBV7-3; abundance: many